This T cell receptor beta chain was documented in a study of T cell repertoires in cytomegalovirus infection. Study context: Matching HLA type, along with CMV infection, was indicated by public TCR beta signatures. The study's findings and limits: Carriers of CMV and the relevant HLA type were discriminated by public TCR beta frequency. There were HLA-C-restricted CMV-specific TCR beta clonotypes dominating the ex vivo response.

TCRdb independently ran MiXCR on the reads; one entry per CDR3 protein. The sample records about 100,000 distinct CDR3 sequences, 23% being singletons. This clonotype appeared many times. Its antigen is undetermined. Germline CDR1 is SGHVS and CDR2 is FQNEAQ. The CDR3 is made up of 16 amino acids. V was cut by 4 bases and J by 5 bases, with 20 bases left in between. Input material: CD8+ T cells from PBMCs. This clonotype was sampled from a human donor in good health (CMV status not recorded). Some clones in this sample may be carry-over from other donors' samples. The gene calls are TRBV7-8 and TRBJ1-2, with D possibly matching TRBD1 (6 bases). The CDR3, as DNA: TGTGCCAGCAGCTATAGCGCAGGGGCAGGAGGATATGGCTACACCTTC. This gives the protein CASSYSAGAGGYGYTF.